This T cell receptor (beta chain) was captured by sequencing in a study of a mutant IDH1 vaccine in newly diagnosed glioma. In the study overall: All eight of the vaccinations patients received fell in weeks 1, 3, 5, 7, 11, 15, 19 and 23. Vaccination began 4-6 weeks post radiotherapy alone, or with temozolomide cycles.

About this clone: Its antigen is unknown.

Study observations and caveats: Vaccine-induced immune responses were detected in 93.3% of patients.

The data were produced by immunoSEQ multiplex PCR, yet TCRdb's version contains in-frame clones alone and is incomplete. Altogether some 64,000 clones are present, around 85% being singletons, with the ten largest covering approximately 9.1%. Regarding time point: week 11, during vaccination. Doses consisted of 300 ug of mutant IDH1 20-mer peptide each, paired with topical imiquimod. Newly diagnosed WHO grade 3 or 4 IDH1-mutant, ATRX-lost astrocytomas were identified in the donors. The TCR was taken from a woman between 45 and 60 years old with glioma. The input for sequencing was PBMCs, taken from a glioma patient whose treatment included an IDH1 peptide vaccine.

This CDR3 reads CASSSVTNTGELFF. The CDR3 bases are TGCGCCAGCAGCTCGGTAACGAACACCGGGGAGCTGTTTTTT. This chain joins TRBV5-1 and TRBJ2-2; no reliable D call. Deletions cut 3 bases from V and 0 bases from J, with 6 bases between. In germline, CDR1 is SGHRS, CDR2 YFSETQ. The CDR3 contains 14 residues.